These 4 T cell receptor beta chains share one sample of origin, sequenced in a study of shared clonotypes between healthy human individuals. The protocol was immunoSEQ multiplex PCR, while the TCRdb copy is restricted to in-frame clones and leaves out a portion. The sample shows 2,500,000 or so clones, roughly 93% of them seen only once. Sequencing input: naive CD4+ T cells from PBMCs. Subset: CD45RA+ positively selected. The receptor set was obtained from a man younger than 35 in good health. Some clones in this sample may be carry-over from other donors' samples.

The J gene is TRBJ2-1, the V gene TRBV7-9; unclear D gene. This CDR3 contains 13 residues. The ends were cut back, 4 bases at V and 7 bases at J, with 11 bases in the middle. Germline CDR1 and CDR2: SEHNR and FQNEAQ (reference sequence). CDR3 loop: CASSSPALNEQFF. CDR3 bases: TGTGCCAGCAGCTCCCCCGCCTTGAATGAGCAGTTCTTC. The variable domain in full, with the rest retrieved from reference TRBV7-9 and TRBJ2-1, is DTGVSQNPRHKITKRGQNVTFRCDPISEHNRLYWYRQTLGQGPEFLTYFQNEAQLEKSRLLSDRFSAERPKGSFSTLEIQRTEQGDSAMYLCASSSPALNEQFFGPGTRLTVL.

The chain is built from TRBV7-9 and TRBJ2-7; D unclear. This CDR3 contains 15 residues. CDR1 is SEHNR, CDR2 FQNEAQ, per germline (reference sequence). Trimming cost V 5 bases and J 0 bases, with 14 bases left between them. The CDR3 here is CASSPLKPNSYEQYF. The CDR3 DNA reads TGTGCCAGCAGCCCCCTCAAACCTAACTCCTACGAGCAGTACTTC.

This clone has more than one count but fewer than ten. One end of the junction does not line up with germline, which may come from a read error. This rearrangement joins TRBV5-6 to TRBJ2-7; a weak D match, TRBD1 (5 bases). This CDR3 contains 13 residues. Germline assignment: CDR1 SGHDT and CDR2 YYEEEE. The CDR3, as DNA: TGTGCCAGCAGCTTGGTAATGGTGGGCAGGGAACTATTC. This sequence encodes CASSLVMVGRELF.

The chain links TRBV6-1 to TRBJ2-1; 8 bases match TRBD1. Germline trimming cut 4 bases from V and 4 bases from J; bases unmatched to any gene: 6. From germline, CDR1 is MNHNS and CDR2 SASEGT. CDR3 length: 15 amino acids. The CDR3 loop reads CASSAPGQAYNEQFF. In nucleotides, the CDR3 is TGTGCCAGCAGTGCCCCGGGACAGGCTTACAATGAGCAGTTCTTC.